These T cell receptor beta chains were read from a single sample in a study of T cell changes during pregnancy in multiple sclerosis. Libraries were prepared by immunoSEQ multiplex PCR; TCRdb keeps only in-frame clonotypes and omits some of them. The profile shows approximately 61,000 clones, about 91% of them singletons. The starting material was peripheral blood, obtained after pregnancy. These receptors were taken from a female donor in good health, enrolled as a control in a pregnancy study. The CDR3 runs from the conserved cysteine through the conserved F or W. A D gene is named only where the DNA matches it firmly. Expanded clones get a size class; other rows say once, few or many, or leave the size out.

CDR3nt: TGTGCCAGCCGCTGGTCACTAGCGGGGGGGCAGTCCTACAATGAGCAGTTCTTC; CDR3aa: CASRWSLAGGQSYNEQFF; j_gene: TRBJ2-1; abundance: .; d_gene: TRBD2; v_gene: TRBV19
CDR3nt: TGTGCCAGCAGCTTGCAGATCCCAGATACGCAGTATTTT; CDR3aa: CASSLQIPDTQYF; j_gene: TRBJ2-3; abundance: .; d_gene: .; v_gene: TRBV11-2
CDR3nt: TGTGCCTGGAGTGCCCGGACATTTGGAAACACCATATATTTT; CDR3aa: CAWSARTFGNTIYF; j_gene: TRBJ1-3; abundance: .; d_gene: .; v_gene: TRBV30
CDR3nt: TGTGCCAGCAGGGGCATAGGACATCTCGGAACGGGAGGATACGAGCAGTACTTC; CDR3aa: CASRGIGHLGTGGYEQYF; j_gene: TRBJ2-7; abundance: .; d_gene: TRBD2; v_gene: TRBV5-8
CDR3nt: TGTGCCAGTAGTCCGGGGGACCGCCCTAATGAAAAACTGTTTTTT; CDR3aa: CASSPGDRPNEKLFF; j_gene: TRBJ1-4; abundance: .; d_gene: .; v_gene: TRBV19
CDR3nt: TGCGCCAGCAGCTCGACAGGGAATAGCAATCAGCCCCAGCATTTT; CDR3aa: CASSSTGNSNQPQHF; j_gene: TRBJ1-5; abundance: .; d_gene: TRBD1; v_gene: TRBV5-1
CDR3nt: TGCGCCAGCAGCCAAGGACTAGAGGCAGATACGCAGTATTTT; CDR3aa: CASSQGLEADTQYF; j_gene: TRBJ2-3; abundance: .; d_gene: TRBD2; v_gene: TRBV7-2
CDR3nt: TGCGCCAGCAGCTTAGACAGGGGAATGCAAGAGCAGTACTTC; CDR3aa: CASSLDRGMQEQYF; j_gene: TRBJ2-7; abundance: .; d_gene: TRBD1; v_gene: TRBV5-1
CDR3nt: TGTGCCAGCAGCTTAGTAGGGGCCCCGTACTACGAGCAGTACTTC; CDR3aa: CASSLVGAPYYEQYF; j_gene: TRBJ2-7; abundance: .; d_gene: .; v_gene: TRBV7-2
CDR3nt: TGTGCCAGCAGCTCCCCGGGACAGGGATCCGGGGAGCTGTTTTTT; CDR3aa: CASSSPGQGSGELFF; j_gene: TRBJ2-2; abundance: .; d_gene: TRBD1; v_gene: TRBV5-6
CDR3nt: TGTGCCAGCAGCCAAGAAGCGGGAGTCACCTCCAGCTCTCAGTACTTC; CDR3aa: CASSQEAGVTSSSQYF; j_gene: TRBJ2-5; abundance: .; d_gene: TRBD2; v_gene: TRBV14
CDR3nt: TGTGCCAGTAGTGGACCGGGACAGGTCTACGAGCAGTACTTC; CDR3aa: CASSGPGQVYEQYF; j_gene: TRBJ2-7; abundance: .; d_gene: TRBD1; v_gene: TRBV19
CDR3nt: TGTGCCAGCAGCTTCTACCGAGGAGAGGGTTACGAGCAGTACTTC; CDR3aa: CASSFYRGEGYEQYF; j_gene: TRBJ2-7; abundance: .; d_gene: .; v_gene: TRBV7-2
CDR3nt: TGCGCCAGCAGATTGGAGGGGGGGGGCAACTATGGCTACACCTTC; CDR3aa: CASRLEGGGNYGYTF; j_gene: TRBJ1-2; abundance: .; d_gene: .; v_gene: TRBV5-1
CDR3nt: TGTGCCAGCGGGCCAAACCGGGACAGGCCCTCCTACGAGCAGTACTTC; CDR3aa: CASGPNRDRPSYEQYF; j_gene: TRBJ2-7; abundance: once; d_gene: TRBD1; v_gene: TRBV28
CDR3nt: TGTGCCAGTAGTATGACTAGCGGGAGGAACAATGAGCAGTTCTTC; CDR3aa: CASSMTSGRNNEQFF; j_gene: TRBJ2-1; abundance: .; d_gene: TRBD2; v_gene: TRBV19
CDR3nt: TGTGCCAGCAGCCAGGGACAGGGAGGCTATGGCTACACCTTC; CDR3aa: CASSQGQGGYGYTF; j_gene: TRBJ1-2; abundance: .; d_gene: TRBD1; v_gene: TRBV7-9
CDR3nt: TGTGCCAGCAGACCGCAGGGGAACACTGAAGCTTTCTTT; CDR3aa: CASRPQGNTEAFF; j_gene: TRBJ1-1; abundance: .; d_gene: .; v_gene: TRBV14
CDR3nt: TGTGCCAGCAGCGGTAGCGGGGTTCCCTACAATGAGCAGTTCTTC; CDR3aa: CASSGSGVPYNEQFF; j_gene: TRBJ2-1; abundance: .; d_gene: TRBD2; v_gene: TRBV13
CDR3nt: TGTGCCAGCAGCTTATCTTACAGGGAAGCTATGGGCTACACCTTC; CDR3aa: CASSLSYREAMGYTF; j_gene: TRBJ1-2; abundance: .; d_gene: .; v_gene: TRBV5-4
CDR3nt: TGTGCCAGCAGTAATTTCTCACAGGCCCGCTTGGGAGCTTTCTTT; CDR3aa: CASSNFSQARLGAFF; j_gene: TRBJ1-1; abundance: .; d_gene: .; v_gene: TRBV6-6
CDR3nt: TGTGCCAGCAGCCGAAGTAGAGGGAGGTTTGATCAGCCCCAGCATTTT; CDR3aa: CASSRSRGRFDQPQHF; j_gene: TRBJ1-5; abundance: .; d_gene: .; v_gene: TRBV7-8
CDR3nt: TGTGCCAGCAGCTTGGGGGGTCTCATGAACACTGAAGCTTTCTTT; CDR3aa: CASSLGGLMNTEAFF; j_gene: TRBJ1-1; abundance: .; d_gene: .; v_gene: TRBV13
CDR3nt: TGTGCCAGCAGCTTAGATGCGGGCGCGGGTGGCTACACCTTC; CDR3aa: CASSLDAGAGGYTF; j_gene: TRBJ1-2; abundance: .; d_gene: .; v_gene: TRBV7-2
CDR3nt: TGTGCCAGCAGTTTCCCGGGACTAGAGACCCAGCACTTC; CDR3aa: CASSFPGLETQHF; j_gene: TRBJ2-5; abundance: once; d_gene: TRBD2; v_gene: TRBV28
CDR3nt: TGTGCCAGCAGCCTGACAGGCCTCTATGGCTACACCTTC; CDR3aa: CASSLTGLYGYTF; j_gene: TRBJ1-2; abundance: .; d_gene: .; v_gene: TRBV7-9
CDR3nt: TGTGCCAGCAGCTTAGAAGGGCGGGGGGGCGTTGATACGCAGTATTTT; CDR3aa: CASSLEGRGGVDTQYF; j_gene: TRBJ2-3; abundance: .; d_gene: TRBD2; v_gene: TRBV7-3
CDR3nt: TGCGCCAGCAGCTTGGTAGGGGACACTGAAGCTTTCTTT; CDR3aa: CASSLVGDTEAFF; j_gene: TRBJ1-1; abundance: once; d_gene: .; v_gene: TRBV5-1
CDR3nt: TGTGCCAGCGCCTCCAGGCCGGCAGGGGATGAAAAACTGTTTTTT; CDR3aa: CASASRPAGDEKLFF; j_gene: TRBJ1-4; abundance: .; d_gene: .; v_gene: TRBV7-6
CDR3nt: TGTGCCACCAGCAGACTCTCGGAGGCTTTATCGGGTGAGCAGTTCTTC; CDR3aa: CATSRLSEALSGEQFF; j_gene: TRBJ2-1; abundance: .; d_gene: .; v_gene: TRBV15
CDR3nt: TGTGCCAGCAGTGAAGCTTTGGCAGGGCCAGATACGCAGTATTTT; CDR3aa: CASSEALAGPDTQYF; j_gene: TRBJ2-3; abundance: once; d_gene: .; v_gene: TRBV6-1
CDR3nt: TGTGCCAGCAGTACGAGCAGGTCCTACGAGCAGTACTTC; CDR3aa: CASSTSRSYEQYF; j_gene: TRBJ2-7; abundance: .; d_gene: .; v_gene: TRBV27
CDR3nt: TGTGCCAGTAGTGCAGGCGTCACTAACTATGGCTACACCTTC; CDR3aa: CASSAGVTNYGYTF; j_gene: TRBJ1-2; abundance: .; d_gene: .; v_gene: TRBV19
CDR3nt: TGTGCCAGCAGCTGGGGCAGCGGGGGGGCATCCGGGGAGCTGTTTTTT; CDR3aa: CASSWGSGGASGELFF; j_gene: TRBJ2-2; abundance: .; d_gene: TRBD2; v_gene: TRBV7-8
CDR3nt: TGTGCCAGAAGCAGACGAACCACCGGGACAGCCTACGAGCAGTACTTC; CDR3aa: CARSRRTTGTAYEQYF; j_gene: TRBJ2-7; abundance: few; d_gene: TRBD1; v_gene: TRBV5-3
CDR3nt: TGTGCCATCAGGAAAGGACTAGACGGCAATGAGCAGTTCTTC; CDR3aa: CAIRKGLDGNEQFF; j_gene: TRBJ2-1; abundance: .; d_gene: TRBD2; v_gene: TRBV10-3
CDR3nt: TGTGCCAGCAGCATAACACAGGGGCTAAAATTTGAAGCTTTCTTT; CDR3aa: CASSITQGLKFEAFF; j_gene: TRBJ1-1; abundance: .; d_gene: TRBD1; v_gene: TRBV11-3
CDR3nt: TGTGCCAGCAGCCACAGGACCCTCTACACAGATACGCAGTATTTT; CDR3aa: CASSHRTLYTDTQYF; j_gene: TRBJ2-3; abundance: once; d_gene: .; v_gene: TRBV9
CDR3nt: TGTGCCAGCTCACCAGACCAGGGAGGCGATGAAAAACTGTTTTTT; CDR3aa: CASSPDQGGDEKLFF; j_gene: TRBJ1-4; abundance: .; d_gene: .; v_gene: TRBV18
CDR3nt: TGTGCCAGCAGCTTATCTCCCACCGGGGCAGATACGCAGTATTTT; CDR3aa: CASSLSPTGADTQYF; j_gene: TRBJ2-3; abundance: .; d_gene: .; v_gene: TRBV7-2
CDR3nt: TGTGCCAGCAGCTGGGGACAGGCATCCACTGAAGCTTTCTTT; CDR3aa: CASSWGQASTEAFF; j_gene: TRBJ1-1; abundance: .; d_gene: TRBD1; v_gene: TRBV6-5
CDR3nt: TGTGCCAGCGGCCGGCGGGACAGTGCCCTGTCGTCTGAAGCTTTCTTT; CDR3aa: CASGRRDSALSSEAFF; j_gene: TRBJ1-1; abundance: .; d_gene: TRBD1; v_gene: TRBV2
CDR3nt: TGCAGCGTTCACCTTCAGGGGGGATCTCCCTACGAGCAGTACTTC; CDR3aa: CSVHLQGGSPYEQYF; j_gene: TRBJ2-7; abundance: .; d_gene: .; v_gene: TRBV29-1
CDR3nt: TGTGCCAGCAGTGACTCGCAGCGGGAGGACACAGATACGCAGTATTTT; CDR3aa: CASSDSQREDTDTQYF; j_gene: TRBJ2-3; abundance: .; d_gene: TRBD2; v_gene: TRBV6-4
CDR3nt: TGTGCCAGCAGCTCAAACTTTGAGGCGCAGTATTTT; CDR3aa: CASSSNFEAQYF; j_gene: TRBJ2-3; abundance: .; d_gene: .; v_gene: TRBV7-3
CDR3nt: TGTGCCAGCAGCGGCCTCGGGACAGCGGGTCACGAGCAGTACTTC; CDR3aa: CASSGLGTAGHEQYF; j_gene: TRBJ2-7; abundance: .; d_gene: .; v_gene: TRBV11-3
CDR3nt: TGTGCCAGCAGCTTAGTTTACAGGGATCAAGAGACCCAGTACTTC; CDR3aa: CASSLVYRDQETQYF; j_gene: TRBJ2-5; abundance: .; d_gene: .; v_gene: TRBV7-2
CDR3nt: TGTGCCAGCGAGCTTTCAGATACGCAGTATTTT; CDR3aa: CASELSDTQYF; j_gene: TRBJ2-3; abundance: .; d_gene: .; v_gene: TRBV25-1
CDR3nt: TGCAGCGGTGCCGGGACAGGAAACTTTGAAGCTTTCTTT; CDR3aa: CSGAGTGNFEAFF; j_gene: TRBJ1-1; abundance: .; d_gene: TRBD1; v_gene: TRBV29-1
CDR3nt: TGTGCCACCAGCGGCTTCCCCTTAATTAATGAGCAGTTCTTC; CDR3aa: CATSGFPLINEQFF; j_gene: TRBJ2-1; abundance: once; d_gene: .; v_gene: TRBV15
CDR3nt: TGTGCCAGCAGCTCAAACCCAGAGAACACTGAAGCTTTCTTT; CDR3aa: CASSSNPENTEAFF; j_gene: TRBJ1-1; abundance: .; d_gene: .; v_gene: TRBV7-2
CDR3nt: TGTGCCAGCAGCTTAACGGCAGACTACACTGAAGCTTTCTTT; CDR3aa: CASSLTADYTEAFF; j_gene: TRBJ1-1; abundance: .; d_gene: .; v_gene: TRBV7-3
CDR3nt: TGTGCCAGCAGTTTTTCATCAGATACGCAGTATTTT; CDR3aa: CASSFSSDTQYF; j_gene: TRBJ2-3; abundance: .; d_gene: .; v_gene: TRBV28
CDR3nt: TGTGCCAGCAGCTTAGTCCTAGGTAGCGGGGAGCTGTTTTTT; CDR3aa: CASSLVLGSGELFF; j_gene: TRBJ2-2; abundance: .; d_gene: .; v_gene: TRBV7-2
CDR3nt: TGTGCCAGCTCACCAGCAAACAGGGTGAGCGCCGGGGAGCTGTTTTTT; CDR3aa: CASSPANRVSAGELFF; j_gene: TRBJ2-2; abundance: .; d_gene: .; v_gene: TRBV18